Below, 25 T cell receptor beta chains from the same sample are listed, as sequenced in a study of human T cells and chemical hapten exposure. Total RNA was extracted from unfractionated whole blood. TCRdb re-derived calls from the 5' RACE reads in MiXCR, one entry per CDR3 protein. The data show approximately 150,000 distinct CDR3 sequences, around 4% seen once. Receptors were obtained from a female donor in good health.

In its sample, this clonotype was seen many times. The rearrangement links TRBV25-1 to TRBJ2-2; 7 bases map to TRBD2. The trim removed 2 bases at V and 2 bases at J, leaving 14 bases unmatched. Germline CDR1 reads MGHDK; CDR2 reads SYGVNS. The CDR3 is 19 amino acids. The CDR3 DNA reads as TGTGCCAGCAGTGAACAAGTAGTGCGTCTAGCGGAAAACACCGGGGAGCTGTTTTTT. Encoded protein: CASSEQVVRLAENTGELFF.

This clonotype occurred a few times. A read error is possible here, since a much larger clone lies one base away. The CDR3 is CASSLVGGISNQPQNF. CDR3 coding DNA: TGTGCCAGCAGCTTAGTAGGGGGAATTAGCAATCAGCCCCAGAATTTT. V is TRBV7-8 and J is TRBJ1-5; D is perhaps TRBD1 (6 bases). This CDR3 is built from 16 residues. Per the germline V gene, CDR1 is SGHVS and CDR2 is FQNEAQ.

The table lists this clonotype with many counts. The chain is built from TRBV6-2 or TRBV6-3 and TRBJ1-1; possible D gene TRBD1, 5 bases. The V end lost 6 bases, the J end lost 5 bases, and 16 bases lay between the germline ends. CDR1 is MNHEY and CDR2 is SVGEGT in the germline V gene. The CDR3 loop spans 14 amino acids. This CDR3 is CASSLKQGSTEAFF. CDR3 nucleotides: TGTGCCAGCAGCTTAAAGCAGGGAAGTACTGAAGCTTTCTTT.

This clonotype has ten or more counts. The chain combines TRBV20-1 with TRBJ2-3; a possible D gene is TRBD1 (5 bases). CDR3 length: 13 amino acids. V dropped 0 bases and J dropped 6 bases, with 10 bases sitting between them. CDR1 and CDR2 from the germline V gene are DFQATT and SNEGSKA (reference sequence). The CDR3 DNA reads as TGCAGTGCTAGAGATCCCAGGGCGGATACGCAGTATTTT. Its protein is CSARDPRADTQYF.

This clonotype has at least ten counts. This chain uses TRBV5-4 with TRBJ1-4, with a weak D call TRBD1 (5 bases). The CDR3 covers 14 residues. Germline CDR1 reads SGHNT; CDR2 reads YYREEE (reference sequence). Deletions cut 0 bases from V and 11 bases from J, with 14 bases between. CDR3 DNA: TGTGCCAGCAGCTTGGACGGGGGAGTAGGGAAACTGTTTTTT. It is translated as CASSLDGGVGKLFF.

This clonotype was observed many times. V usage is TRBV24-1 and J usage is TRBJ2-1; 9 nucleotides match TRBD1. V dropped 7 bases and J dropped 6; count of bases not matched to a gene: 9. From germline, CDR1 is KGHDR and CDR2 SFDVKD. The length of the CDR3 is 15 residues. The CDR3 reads CATSQTGGVSNEQFF. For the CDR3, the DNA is TGTGCCACCAGCCAGACAGGGGGGGTCTCCAATGAGCAGTTCTTC.

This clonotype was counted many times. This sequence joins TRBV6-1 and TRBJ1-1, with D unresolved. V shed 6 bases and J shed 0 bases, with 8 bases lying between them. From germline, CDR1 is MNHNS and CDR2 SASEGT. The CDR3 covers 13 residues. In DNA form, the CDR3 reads TGTGCCAGCAGAGTGGGGTTGAACACTGAAGCTTTCTTT. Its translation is CASRVGLNTEAFF.

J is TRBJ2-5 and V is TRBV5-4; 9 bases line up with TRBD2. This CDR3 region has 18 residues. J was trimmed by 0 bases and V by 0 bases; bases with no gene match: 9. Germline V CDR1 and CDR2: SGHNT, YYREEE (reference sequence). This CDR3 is CASSLARASGAYQETQYF. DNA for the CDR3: TGTGCCAGCAGCTTGGCCCGTGCTAGCGGGGCCTACCAAGAGACCCAGTACTTC.

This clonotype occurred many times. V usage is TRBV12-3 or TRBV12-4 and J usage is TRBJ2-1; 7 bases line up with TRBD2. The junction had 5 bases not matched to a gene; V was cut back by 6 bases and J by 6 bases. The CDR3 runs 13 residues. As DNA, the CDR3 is TGTGCCAGCAGCCGACTAGCAGGCAATGAGCAGTTCTTC. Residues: CASSRLAGNEQFF.

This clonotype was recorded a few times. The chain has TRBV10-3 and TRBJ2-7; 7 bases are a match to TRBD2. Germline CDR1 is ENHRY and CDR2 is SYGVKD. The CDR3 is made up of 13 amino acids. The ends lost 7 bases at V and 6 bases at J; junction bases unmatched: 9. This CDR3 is CAIKGGGVGEQYF. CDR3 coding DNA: TGTGCCATCAAGGGTGGGGGGGTCGGCGAGCAGTACTTC.

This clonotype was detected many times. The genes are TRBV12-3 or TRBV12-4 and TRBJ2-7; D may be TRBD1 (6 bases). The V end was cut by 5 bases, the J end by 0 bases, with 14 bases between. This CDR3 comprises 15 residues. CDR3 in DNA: TGTGCCAGCAGTCCTTTGGGGGACAACTCCTACGAGCAGTACTTC. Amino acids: CASSPLGDNSYEQYF.

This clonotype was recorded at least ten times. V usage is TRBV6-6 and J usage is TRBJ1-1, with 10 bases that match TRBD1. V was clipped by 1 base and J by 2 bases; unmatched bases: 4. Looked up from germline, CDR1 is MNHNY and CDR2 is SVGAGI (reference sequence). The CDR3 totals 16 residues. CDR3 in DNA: TGTGCCAGCAGTTACTTTGACAGGGGGCCTAACACTGAAGCTTTCTTT. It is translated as CASSYFDRGPNTEAFF.

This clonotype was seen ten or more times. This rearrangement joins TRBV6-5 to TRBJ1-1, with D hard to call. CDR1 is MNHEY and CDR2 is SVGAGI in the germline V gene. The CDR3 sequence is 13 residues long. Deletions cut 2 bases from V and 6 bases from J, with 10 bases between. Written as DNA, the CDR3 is TGTGCCAGCAGTTACATGGAGGCGGCTGAAGCTTTCTTT. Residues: CASSYMEAAEAFF.

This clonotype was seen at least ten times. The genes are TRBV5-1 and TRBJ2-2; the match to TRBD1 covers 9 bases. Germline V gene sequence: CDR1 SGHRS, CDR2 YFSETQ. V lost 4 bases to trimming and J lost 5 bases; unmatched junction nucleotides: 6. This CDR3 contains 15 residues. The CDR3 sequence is CASSETTGGTGELFF. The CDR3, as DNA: TGCGCCAGCAGCGAGACGACAGGGGGTACCGGGGAGCTGTTTTTT.

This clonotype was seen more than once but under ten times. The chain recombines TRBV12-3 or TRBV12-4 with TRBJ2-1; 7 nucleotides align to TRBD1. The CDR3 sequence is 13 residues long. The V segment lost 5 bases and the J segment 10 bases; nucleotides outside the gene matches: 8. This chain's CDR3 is CASSTDRVSEQFF. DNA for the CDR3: TGTGCCAGCAGTACAGACAGGGTCAGCGAGCAGTTCTTC.

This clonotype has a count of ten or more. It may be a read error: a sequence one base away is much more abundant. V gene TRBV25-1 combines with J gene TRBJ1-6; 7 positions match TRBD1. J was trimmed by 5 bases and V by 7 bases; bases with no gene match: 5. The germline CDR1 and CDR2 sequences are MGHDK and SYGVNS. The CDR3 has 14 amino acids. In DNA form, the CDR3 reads TGTGCCAGCACCATCGGGACAGATAATTCACCCCTCCACTTT. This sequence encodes CASTIGTDNSPLHF.

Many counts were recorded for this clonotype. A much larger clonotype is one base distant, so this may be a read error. The CDR3 is CASSSSRATDEQYF. In nucleotides, the CDR3 is TGTGCCAGCAGTTCAAGCAGGGCAACCGACGAGCAGTACTTC. The chain recombines TRBV12-3 or TRBV12-4 with TRBJ2-7; perhaps TRBD1 as D (5 bases). The CDR3 has 14 amino acids. V was shortened by 4 bases and J by 5 bases, with 15 bases between the two germline ends.

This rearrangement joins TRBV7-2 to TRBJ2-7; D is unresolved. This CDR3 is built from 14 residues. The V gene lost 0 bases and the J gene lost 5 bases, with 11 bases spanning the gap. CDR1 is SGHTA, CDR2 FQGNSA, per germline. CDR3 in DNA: TGTGCCAGCAGCTTAGCTAGTCGAACCGACGAGCAGTACTTC. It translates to CASSLASRTDEQYF.

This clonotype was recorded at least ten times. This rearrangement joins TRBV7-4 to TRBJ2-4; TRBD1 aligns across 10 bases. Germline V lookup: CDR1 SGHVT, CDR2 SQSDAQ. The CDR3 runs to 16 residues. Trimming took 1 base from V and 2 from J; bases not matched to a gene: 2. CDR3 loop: CASSLGDRGPKNIQYF. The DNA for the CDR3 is TGTGCCAGCAGCTTAGGGGACAGGGGCCCCAAAAACATTCAGTACTTC. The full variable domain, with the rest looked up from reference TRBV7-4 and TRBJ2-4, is GAGVSQSPRYKVAKRGRDVALRCDSISGHVTLYWYRQTLGQGSEVLTYSQSDAQRDKSGRPSGRFSAERPERSVSTLKIQRTEQGDSAVYLCASSLGDRGPKNIQYFGAGTRLSVL.

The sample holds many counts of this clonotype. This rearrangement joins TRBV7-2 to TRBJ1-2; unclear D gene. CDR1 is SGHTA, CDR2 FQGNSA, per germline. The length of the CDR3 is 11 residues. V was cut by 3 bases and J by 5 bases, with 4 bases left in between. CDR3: CASSFLYGYTF. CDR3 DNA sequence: TGTGCCAGCAGCTTTTTGTATGGCTACACCTTC.

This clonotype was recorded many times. The CDR3 is CASSQDERAGGEQFF. CDR3 coding DNA: TGTGCCAGCAGCCAAGATGAGCGCGCAGGGGGTGAGCAGTTCTTC. The chain links TRBV3-1 to TRBJ2-1; TRBD1 matches at 7 bases. Looked up from germline, CDR1 is LGHDT and CDR2 is YNNKEL (reference sequence). Germline trimming cut 0 bases from V and 9 bases from J; bases unmatched to any gene: 8. This CDR3 has 15 residues.

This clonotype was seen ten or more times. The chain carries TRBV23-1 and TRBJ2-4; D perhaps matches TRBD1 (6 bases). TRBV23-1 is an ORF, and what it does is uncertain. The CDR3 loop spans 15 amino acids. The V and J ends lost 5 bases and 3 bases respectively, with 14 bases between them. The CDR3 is CASSYNRACKNIQYF. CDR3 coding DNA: TGCGCCAGCAGTTACAACAGGGCCTGCAAAAACATTCAGTACTTC.

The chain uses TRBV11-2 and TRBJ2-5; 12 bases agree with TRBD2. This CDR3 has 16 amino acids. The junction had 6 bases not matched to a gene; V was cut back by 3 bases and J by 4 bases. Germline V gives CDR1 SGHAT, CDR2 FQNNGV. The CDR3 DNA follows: TGTGCCAGCAGCTTCAGCCCTAGCGGGGGGGGAGAGACCCAGTACTTC. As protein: CASSFSPSGGGETQYF. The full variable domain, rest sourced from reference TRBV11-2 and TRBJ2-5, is EAGVAQSPRYKIIEKRQSVAFWCNPISGHATLYWYQQILGQGPKLLIQFQNNGVVDDSQLPKDRFSAERLKGVDSTLKIQPAKLEDSAVYLCASSFSPSGGGETQYFGPGTRLLVL.

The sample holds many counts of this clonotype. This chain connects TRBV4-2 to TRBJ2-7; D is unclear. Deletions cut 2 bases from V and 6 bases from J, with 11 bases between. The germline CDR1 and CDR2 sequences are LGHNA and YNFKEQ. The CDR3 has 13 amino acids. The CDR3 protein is CASSQLPSTEQYF. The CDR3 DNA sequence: TGTGCCAGCAGCCAACTCCCCTCCACCGAGCAGTACTTC.

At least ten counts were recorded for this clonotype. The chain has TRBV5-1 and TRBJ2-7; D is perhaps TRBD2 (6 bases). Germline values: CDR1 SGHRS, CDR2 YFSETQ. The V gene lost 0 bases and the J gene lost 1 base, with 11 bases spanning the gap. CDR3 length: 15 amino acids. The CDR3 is CASSLVGRGSYEQYF. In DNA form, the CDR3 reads TGCGCCAGCAGCTTGGTGGGCCGGGGGTCCTACGAGCAGTACTTC.